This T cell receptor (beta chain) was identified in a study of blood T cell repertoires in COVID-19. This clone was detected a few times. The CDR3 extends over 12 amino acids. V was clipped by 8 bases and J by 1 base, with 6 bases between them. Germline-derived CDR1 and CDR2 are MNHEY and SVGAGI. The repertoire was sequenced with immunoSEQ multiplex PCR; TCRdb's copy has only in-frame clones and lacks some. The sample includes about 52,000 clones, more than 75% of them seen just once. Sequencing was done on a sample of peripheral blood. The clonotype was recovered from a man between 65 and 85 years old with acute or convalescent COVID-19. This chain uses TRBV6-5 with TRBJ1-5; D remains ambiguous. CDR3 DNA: TGTGCCAGCGACTGGAGCAATCAGCCCCAGCATTTT. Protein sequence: CASDWSNQPQHF.